The 28 T cell receptor beta chains below come from one sample, sequenced in a study of blood T cell repertoires in COVID-19. Profiled with immunoSEQ multiplex PCR; TCRdb holds only in-frame clones, not every one. The data contain about 210,000 clones, roughly 87% of them singletons. Material for sequencing was PBMCs or T cells enriched from blood (not recorded which). The receptors come from a man between 18 and 29 years old with acute COVID-19.

The V gene is TRBV9, the J gene TRBJ2-2; 14 bases fit TRBD2. Losses at the gene ends were 3 bases for V and 7 bases for J; bases not matched to a gene: 8. Germline CDR1 reads SGDLS; CDR2 reads YYNGEE. The CDR3 contains 17 residues. CDR3 nucleotide sequence: TGTGCCAGCAGCGATGGGACTAGCGGGAGCTTGGGCGGGGAGCTGTTTTTT. Translating it yields CASSDGTSGSLGGELFF.

The rearrangement links TRBV7-2 to TRBJ2-5; no definite D call. V was cut by 5 bases and J by 4 bases, with 11 bases left in between. CDR1 is SGHTA and CDR2 is FQGNSA in the germline V gene. There are 13 residues in the CDR3. The CDR3 loop is CASSQPESETQYF. The CDR3 DNA follows: TGTGCCAGCAGCCAACCAGAATCAGAGACCCAGTACTTC. Combining the CDR3 with reference TRBV7-2 and TRBJ2-5 gives the whole variable domain GAGVSQSPSNKVTEKGKDVELRCDPISGHTALYWYRQSLGQGLEFLIYFQGNSAPDKSGLPSDRFSAERTGGSVSTLTIQRTQQEDSAVYLCASSQPESETQYFGPGTRLLVL.

The rearrangement links TRBV9 to TRBJ2-2; a weak D match, TRBD2 (5 bases). Germline V lookup: CDR1 SGDLS, CDR2 YYNGEE. The CDR3 is 16 residues long. Deletions cut 4 bases from V and 2 bases from J, with 15 bases between. The CDR3: CASSHGPGSNTGELFF. CDR3 coding DNA: TGTGCCAGCAGCCACGGACCGGGGTCAAACACCGGGGAGCTGTTTTTT.

The genes are TRBV3-1 (or the pseudogene TRBV3-2) and TRBJ1-5; 8 bases align to TRBD1. Per the germline V gene, CDR1 is LGHDT and CDR2 is YNNKEL (reference sequence). The CDR3 runs to 17 residues. The junction had 10 bases not matched to a gene; V was cut back by 1 base and J by 5 bases. The CDR3: CASSQGAGGQGDQPQHF. The DNA for the CDR3 is TGTGCCAGCAGCCAAGGAGCTGGCGGACAGGGCGATCAGCCCCAGCATTTT.

This chain joins TRBV28 and TRBJ1-2; TRBD1 matches at 7 bases. This CDR3 comprises 14 residues. V gave up 2 bases and J gave up 4 bases; unmatched junction bases: 4. CDR1 and CDR2 from the germline V gene are MDHEN and SYDVKM. DNA of the CDR3: TGTGCCAGCAGTTTAATAGGGGGCGGCTATGGCTACACCTTC. It translates to CASSLIGGGYGYTF.

The chain is built from TRBV14 and TRBJ2-2; TRBD1 is a possible D gene (6 bases). The germline gives CDR1 SGHDN, CDR2 FVKESK. Trimming pared 4 bases from V and 4 bases from J, leaving 13 bases between. There are 15 residues in the CDR3. This CDR3 is CASSPGQGTTGELFF. The CDR3 DNA sequence: TGTGCCAGCAGCCCTGGGCAGGGGACCACCGGGGAGCTGTTTTTT.

This rearrangement joins TRBV28 to TRBJ2-7; 7 bases are shared with TRBD2. In germline, CDR1 is MDHEN, CDR2 SYDVKM. The CDR3 loop spans 15 amino acids. J was trimmed by 5 bases and V by 4 bases; bases with no gene match: 11. CDR3 protein: CASSSPVSGRDEQYF. Written as DNA, the CDR3 is TGTGCCAGCAGTTCCCCCGTTAGTGGGAGGGACGAGCAGTACTTC.

The V call is TRBV11-2, the J call TRBJ1-2; D gene ambiguous. This CDR3 contains 16 residues. With 0 bases removed from V and 1 base from J, the gap between germline ends came to 12 bases. Germline loops: CDR1 SGHAT, CDR2 FQNNGV. This chain's CDR3 is CASSLDQQTHNYGYTF. CDR3 sequence (DNA): TGTGCCAGCAGCTTAGATCAACAGACCCATAACTATGGCTACACCTTC.

This clone was observed a single time. The chain recombines TRBV4-1 with TRBJ1-3; the match to TRBD1 covers 7 bases. The CDR3 runs to 13 residues. Per germline, CDR1 MGHRA and CDR2 YSYEKL. Germline trimming cut 7 bases from V and 11 bases from J; bases unmatched to any gene: 11. The CDR3 reads CASTPIGDSPIYF. CDR3 in DNA: TGCGCCAGCACTCCCATCGGGGACAGCCCCATATATTTT.

About this clone: The sample holds other DNA sequences that translate to the same CDR3. The chain recombines TRBV30 with TRBJ2-7; D not resolved. The germline V gene encodes CDR1 GTSNPN and CDR2 SVGIG (reference sequence). The germline V and J ends were trimmed by 1 base and 4 bases, with 5 bases remaining between them. The CDR3 is 11 amino acids. CDR3 sequence: CAWSDNYEQYF. CDR3 DNA: TGTGCCTGGAGTGACAATTACGAGCAGTACTTC.

This chain joins TRBV9 and TRBJ1-2; D remains ambiguous. The CDR3 length is 12 residues. The V gene's germline CDR1 is SGDLS and CDR2 YYNGEE. V was cut by 4 bases and J by 5 bases, with 9 bases left in between. CDR3 in amino acids: CASSTQRYGYTF. DNA for the CDR3: TGTGCCAGCAGCACCCAGAGGTATGGCTACACCTTC.

The chain recombines TRBV21-1 with TRBJ2-2; TRBD2 is the table's D call and was not checked against the DNA. TRBV21-1 is recorded as a pseudogene. CDR3 length equals 17 residues. CDR3 coding DNA: TGTGCCAGCAGCCCCGCCACTAGCGGGGGGAACACCGGGGAGCTGTTTTTT. Translated, it gives CASSPATSGGNTGELFF.

V is TRBV18 and J is TRBJ1-1; D unclear. This CDR3 region has 14 residues. Germline V gives CDR1 KGHSH, CDR2 LQKENI. V was clipped by 0 bases and J by 1 base, with 6 bases between them. CDR3: CASSPPGRNTEAFF. The CDR3 DNA follows: TGTGCCAGCTCACCACCAGGGAGGAACACTGAAGCTTTCTTT. Variable domain in full (rest from reference TRBV18 and TRBJ1-1): NAGVMQNPRHLVRRRGQEARLRCSPMKGHSHVYWYRQLPEEGLKFMVYLQKENIIDESGMPKERFSAEFPKEGPSILRIQQVVRGDSAAYFCASSPPGRNTEAFFGQGTRLTVV.

V usage is TRBV2 and J usage is TRBJ2-7; D gene unclear. Germline V lookup: CDR1 SNHLY, CDR2 FYNNEI. V lost 2 bases, J lost 2 bases, and 4 bases lay in between. CDR3 length: 12 residues. The CDR3 DNA reads TGTGCCAGCAGTGAAACAGCCTACGAGCAGTACTTC. Translation: CASSETAYEQYF.

This clone was picked up one time. The CDR3 loop is CASSFRDSPGRQYF. The CDR3 DNA is TGTGCCAGCAGTTTTCGGGACAGCCCCGGGAGGCAGTACTTC. V is TRBV5-4 and J is TRBJ2-7; perhaps TRBD1 as D (7 bases). The V end was cut by 5 bases, the J end by 9 bases, with 21 bases between. CDR3 size: 14 residues. Germline CDR1 is SGHNT and CDR2 is YYREEE (reference sequence). The full variable domain, its missing parts supplied by reference TRBV5-4 and TRBJ2-7, is ETGVTQSPTHLIKTRGQQVTLRCSSQSGHNTVSWYQQALGQGPQFIFQYYREEENGRGNFPPRFSGLQFPNYSSELNVNALELDDSALYLCASSFRDSPGRQYFGPGTRLTVT.

The chain links TRBV28 to TRBJ1-1; a weak D match, TRBD1 (6 bases). This CDR3 is built from 17 residues. Germline V gives CDR1 MDHEN, CDR2 SYDVKM. V dropped 2 bases and J dropped 1 base, with 17 bases sitting between them. The DNA for the CDR3 is TGTGCCAGCAGTTTACCCCTGGGCCAACAGGGGAACACTGAAGCTTTCTTT. It is translated as CASSLPLGQQGNTEAFF.

A single count supports this clone. This chain uses TRBV27 with TRBJ1-1; D may be TRBD1 (6 bases). CDR3 length: 15 residues. V was cut by 5 bases and J by 4 bases, with 17 bases left in between. Germline V lookup: CDR1 MNHEY, CDR2 SMNVEV (reference sequence). The CDR3 sequence: CASSPGRGWTTEAFF. Written as DNA, the CDR3 is TGTGCCAGCAGTCCTGGGAGGGGGTGGACCACTGAAGCTTTCTTT.

CDR3 in DNA: TGCGCCAGCAGCCAACCACTAGCGGCCGGGGAGCTGTTTTTT. Translated: CASSQPLAAGELFF. This chain joins TRBV4-1 and TRBJ2-2; TRBD2 matches 8 bases. The V and J ends lost 2 bases and 6 bases, in that order; junction bases with no gene match: 2. The CDR3 runs 14 residues. CDR1 and CDR2 (germline): MGHRA, YSYEKL.

The gene calls are TRBV29-1 and TRBJ2-1, with a tentative D call TRBD2 (6 bases). The CDR3 has 14 residues. Germline CDR1 is SQVTM and CDR2 is ANQGSEA. The germline V and J ends were trimmed by 5 bases and 9 bases, with 20 bases remaining between them. CDR3 sequence (DNA): TGCAGCGTTATTCGGCAGGGCGGGGTAGGTGAGCAGTTCTTC. This codes for CSVIRQGGVGEQFF.

This chain connects TRBV28 to TRBJ1-3; D gene uncertain. This CDR3 comprises 14 residues. Trimming removed 6 bases at V and 0 bases at J, with 9 bases between. The germline gives CDR1 MDHEN, CDR2 SYDVKM. This CDR3 reads CASSLTLSGNTIYF. CDR3 DNA: TGTGCCAGCAGCCTGACACTCTCTGGAAACACCATATATTTT. Together with reference TRBV28 and TRBJ1-3, the CDR3 gives the full variable domain: DVKVTQSSRYLVKRTGEKVFLECVQDMDHENMFWYRQDPGLGLRLIYFSYDVKMKEKGDIPEGYSVSREKKERFSLILESASTNQTSMYLCASSLTLSGNTIYFGEGSWLTVV.

This sequence joins TRBV7-8 and TRBJ2-1; 7 bases map to TRBD1. The CDR3 extends over 15 amino acids. The V segment lost 3 bases and the J segment 3 bases; nucleotides outside the gene matches: 5. Per the germline V gene, CDR1 is SGHVS and CDR2 is FQNEAQ. The CDR3 reads CASSLGQTVYNEQFF. The CDR3 DNA sequence: TGTGCCAGCAGCTTGGGACAGACCGTCTACAATGAGCAGTTCTTC.

The table lists this clone with a few counts. V is TRBV30 and J is TRBJ2-2, with 7 bases that match TRBD1. This CDR3 spans 14 amino acids. V was pared by 4 bases and J by 4 bases, with 6 bases of the junction left unmatched. Per germline, CDR1 GTSNPN and CDR2 SVGIG (reference sequence). The CDR3 nucleotides are TGTGCCTGGACCGGGACAGTTGGCACCGGGGAGCTGTTTTTT. Its protein is CAWTGTVGTGELFF.

The chain joins TRBV6-5 to TRBJ1-1; D is perhaps TRBD1 (6 bases). CDR1 is MNHEY, CDR2 SVGAGI, per germline. The V end lost 2 bases, the J end lost 5 bases, and 12 bases lay between the germline ends. The CDR3 consists of 14 residues. In DNA form, the CDR3 reads TGTGCCAGCAGTTACGGGTACAGGGAAACTGAAGCTTTCTTT. This translates into CASSYGYRETEAFF.

V gene TRBV19 combines with J gene TRBJ1-1; 7 bases line up with TRBD1. CDR1 LNHDA and CDR2 SQIVND come from the germline V gene (reference sequence). The CDR3 contains 13 residues. Trimming cost V 10 bases and J 6 bases; bases outside gene matches: 11. CDR3 bases: TGTGCCACTGGACAGGCCCAGTTCGCTGAAGCTTTCTTT. Protein sequence: CATGQAQFAEAFF.

The rearrangement uses TRBV7-9 and TRBJ1-5; the D is unclear. Germline assignment: CDR1 SEHNR and CDR2 FQNEAQ (reference sequence). V lost 5 bases and J 0 bases, leaving 11 bases between the germline ends. The CDR3 consists of 15 residues. The CDR3 here is CASSASGNSNQPQHF. CDR3 DNA sequence: TGTGCCAGCAGCGCCAGCGGGAATAGCAATCAGCCCCAGCATTTT.

The chain recombines TRBV30 with TRBJ1-2; D unresolved. Germline V gene data show CDR1 as GTSNPN and CDR2 as SVGIG (reference sequence). V was clipped by 0 bases and J by 4 bases, with 6 bases between them. CDR3 length equals 12 residues. The CDR3 DNA sequence: TGTGCCTGGAGTGTACCCGGCTATGGCTACACCTTC. Translating gives CAWSVPGYGYTF.

The gene calls are TRBV10-1 and TRBJ1-2, with unresolved D. Trimming removed 0 bases from V and 8 bases from J, with 16 bases in between. CDR3 length equals 15 residues. Germline V CDR1 and CDR2: WNHNN, SYGVQD (reference sequence). CDR3 nucleotide sequence: TGCGCCAGCAGTGAGTCGAAAAGTCATTCTATGGGCTACACCTTC. Translation: CASSESKSHSMGYTF.

The CDR3 loop is CASSLSGRGSTEAFF. The CDR3 nucleotides read TGTGCCAGCAGTTTAAGTGGCAGGGGAAGCACTGAAGCTTTCTTT. V and J are TRBV28 and TRBJ1-1; a possible D gene is TRBD1 (6 bases). Germline V gives CDR1 MDHEN, CDR2 SYDVKM. Trimming removed 2 bases from V and 4 bases from J, with 14 bases in between. This CDR3 has 15 residues.